Sequencing of this T cell receptor beta chain was carried out in a study of shared clonotypes between healthy human individuals. CD45RO-negative, CCR7-positively selected cells formed the naive CD8 fraction, excluding terminally differentiated effector memory CD45RA+ cells. The V gene lost 5 bases and the J gene lost 6 bases, with 14 bases spanning the gap. The CDR3 has 14 residues. Per the germline V gene, CDR1 is SEHNR and CDR2 is FQNEAQ (reference sequence). The DNA input per sorted-subset replicate PCR was about 180 ng, corresponding to some 30,000 T cell genomes. The data were produced by immunoSEQ multiplex PCR, yet TCRdb's version contains in-frame clones alone and is incomplete. This table holds hundreds of thousands of clones, 95% to 97% found once.

The sequence derives from a woman aged 25 to 45 in good health. Sequenced input: naive CD8+ T cells sorted from blood. The chain carries TRBV7-9 and TRBJ2-1; D is undetermined. CDR3 in DNA: TGTGCCAGCAGCCCGCCCCCCCCCAGCAATGAGCAGTTCTTC. Translated, it gives CASSPPPPSNEQFF.